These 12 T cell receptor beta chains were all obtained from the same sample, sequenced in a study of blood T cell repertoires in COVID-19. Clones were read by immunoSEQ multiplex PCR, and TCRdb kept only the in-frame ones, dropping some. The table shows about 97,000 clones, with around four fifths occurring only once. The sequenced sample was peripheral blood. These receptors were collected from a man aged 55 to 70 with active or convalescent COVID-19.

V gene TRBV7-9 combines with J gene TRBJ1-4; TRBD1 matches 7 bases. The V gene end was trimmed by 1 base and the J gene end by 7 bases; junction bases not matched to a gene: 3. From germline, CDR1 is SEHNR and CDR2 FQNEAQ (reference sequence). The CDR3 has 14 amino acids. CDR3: CASSLGQGVEKLFF. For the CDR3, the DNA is TGTGCCAGCAGCTTAGGGCAGGGGGTTGAAAAACTGTTTTTT.

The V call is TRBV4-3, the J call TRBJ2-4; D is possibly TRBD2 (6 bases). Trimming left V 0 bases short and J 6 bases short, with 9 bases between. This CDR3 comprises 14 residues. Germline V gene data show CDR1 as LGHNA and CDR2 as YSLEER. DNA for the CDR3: TGCGCCAGCAGCCAAGATCCTAGCGTAAACATTCAGTACTTC. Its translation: CASSQDPSVNIQYF.

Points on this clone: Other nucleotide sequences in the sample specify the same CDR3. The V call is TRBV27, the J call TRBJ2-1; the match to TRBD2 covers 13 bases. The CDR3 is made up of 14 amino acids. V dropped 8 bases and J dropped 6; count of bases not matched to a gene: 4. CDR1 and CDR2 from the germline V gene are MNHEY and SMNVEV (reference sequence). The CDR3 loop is CASAGLAGINEQFF. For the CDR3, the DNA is TGTGCCAGCGCGGGACTAGCGGGAATCAATGAGCAGTTCTTC.

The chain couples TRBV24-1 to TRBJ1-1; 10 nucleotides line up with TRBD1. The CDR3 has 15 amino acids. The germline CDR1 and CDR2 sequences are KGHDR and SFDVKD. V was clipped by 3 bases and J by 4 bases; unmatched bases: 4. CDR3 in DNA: TGTGCCACCAGTGATACGGGACAGGGGACCACTGAAGCTTTCTTT. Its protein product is CATSDTGQGTTEAFF.

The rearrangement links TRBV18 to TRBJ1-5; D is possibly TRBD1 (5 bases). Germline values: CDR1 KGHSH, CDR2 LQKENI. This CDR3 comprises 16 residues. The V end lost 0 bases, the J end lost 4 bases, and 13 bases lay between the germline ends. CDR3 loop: CASSPPAAGGNQPQHF. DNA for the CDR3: TGTGCCAGCTCACCACCTGCCGCCGGGGGTAATCAGCCCCAGCATTTT.

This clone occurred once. In DNA, the CDR3 is TGCGCCAGCAGCTTGGCCGGGGGGCTCACTGAAGCTTTCTTT. Translated: CASSLAGGLTEAFF. This rearrangement joins TRBV5-1 to TRBJ1-1; a possible D gene is TRBD1 (6 bases). Trimming took off 0 bases at V and 4 bases at J, with 10 bases between the two ends. The CDR3 runs 14 residues. Per germline, CDR1 SGHRS and CDR2 YFSETQ.

The CDR3 spells CASSSSGVLSNQPQHF. The DNA of the CDR3 is TGTGCCAGCAGCTCCTCCGGTGTTCTCAGCAATCAGCCCCAGCATTTT. This rearrangement joins TRBV7-8 to TRBJ1-5; no firm D call. The CDR3 length is 16 residues. V lost 4 bases and J 1 base, leaving 14 bases between the germline ends. In germline, CDR1 is SGHVS, CDR2 FQNEAQ.

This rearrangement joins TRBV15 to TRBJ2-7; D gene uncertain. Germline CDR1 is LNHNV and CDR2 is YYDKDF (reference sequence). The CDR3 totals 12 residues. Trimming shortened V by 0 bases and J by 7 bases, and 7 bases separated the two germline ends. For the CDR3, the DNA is TGTGCCACCAGCAGAGATCAGGAAGAGCAGTACTTC. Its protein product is CATSRDQEEQYF.

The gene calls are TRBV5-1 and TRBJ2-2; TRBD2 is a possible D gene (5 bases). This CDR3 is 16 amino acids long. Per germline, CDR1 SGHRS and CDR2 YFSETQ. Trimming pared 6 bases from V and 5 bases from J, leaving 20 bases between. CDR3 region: CASTAKSSWRTGELFF. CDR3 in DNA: TGCGCCAGCACAGCCAAGAGTTCGTGGAGGACCGGGGAGCTGTTTTTT.

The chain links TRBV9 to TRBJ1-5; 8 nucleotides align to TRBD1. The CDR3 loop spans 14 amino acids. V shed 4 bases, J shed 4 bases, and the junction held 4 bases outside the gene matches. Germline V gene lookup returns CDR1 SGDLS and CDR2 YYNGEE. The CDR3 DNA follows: TGTGCCAGCAGCCGGACAGGGCAAAATCAGCCCCAGCATTTT. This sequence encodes CASSRTGQNQPQHF. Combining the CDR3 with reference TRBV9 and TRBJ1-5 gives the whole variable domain DSGVTQTPKHLITATGQRVTLRCSPRSGDLSVYWYQQSLDQGLQFLIQYYNGEERAKGNILERFSAQQFPDLHSELNLSSLELGDSALYFCASSRTGQNQPQHFGDGTRLSIL.

CDR3 region: CATSDSRPDSITGELFF. CDR3 DNA: TGTGCCACCAGTGATTCCCGGCCCGACAGTATAACCGGGGAGCTGTTTTTT. This chain joins TRBV24-1 and TRBJ2-2; weak D call: TRBD1 (5 bases). This CDR3 has 17 residues. V was clipped by 2 bases and J by 5 bases, with 17 bases between them. CDR1 KGHDR and CDR2 SFDVKD come from the germline V gene.

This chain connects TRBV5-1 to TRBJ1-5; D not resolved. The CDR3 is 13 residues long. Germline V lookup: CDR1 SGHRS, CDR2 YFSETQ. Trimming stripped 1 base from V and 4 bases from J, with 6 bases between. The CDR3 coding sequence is TGCGCCAGCAGCTTGAATCAAAATCAGCCCCAGCATTTT. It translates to CASSLNQNQPQHF.